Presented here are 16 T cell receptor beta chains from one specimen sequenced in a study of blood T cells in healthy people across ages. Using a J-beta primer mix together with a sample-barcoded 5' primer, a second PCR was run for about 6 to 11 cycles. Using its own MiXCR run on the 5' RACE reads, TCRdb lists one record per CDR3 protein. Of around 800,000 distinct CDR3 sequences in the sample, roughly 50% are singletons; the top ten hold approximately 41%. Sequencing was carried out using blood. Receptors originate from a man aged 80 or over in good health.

In DNA, the CDR3 is TGCAGTGCTAGTAGTCTCTTCGGGGGTCCCTACGAGCAGTACTTC. Translated: CSASSLFGGPYEQYF. The chain couples TRBV20-1 to TRBJ2-4; possible D gene TRBD2, 6 bases. Judging by the DNA end, TRBJ2-7 fits better; the J call may be wrong. CDR1 and CDR2 (germline): DFQATT, SNEGSKA (reference sequence). The CDR3 is 15 residues long.

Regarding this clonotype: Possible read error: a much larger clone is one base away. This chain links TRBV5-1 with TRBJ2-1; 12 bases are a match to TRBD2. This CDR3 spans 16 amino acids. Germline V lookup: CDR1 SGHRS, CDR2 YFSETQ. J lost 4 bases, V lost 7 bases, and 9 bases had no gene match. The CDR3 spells CASGRTSGTFYNEQFF. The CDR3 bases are TGCGCCAGCGGTAGGACTAGCGGGACCTTTTACAATGAGCAGTTCTTC.

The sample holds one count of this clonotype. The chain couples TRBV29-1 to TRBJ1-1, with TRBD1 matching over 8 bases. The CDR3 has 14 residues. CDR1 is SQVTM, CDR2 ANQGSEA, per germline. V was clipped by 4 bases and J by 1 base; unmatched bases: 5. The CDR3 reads CSVVSQGANTEAFF. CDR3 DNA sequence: TGCAGCGTTGTTTCTCAGGGGGCGAACACTGAAGCTTTCTTT.

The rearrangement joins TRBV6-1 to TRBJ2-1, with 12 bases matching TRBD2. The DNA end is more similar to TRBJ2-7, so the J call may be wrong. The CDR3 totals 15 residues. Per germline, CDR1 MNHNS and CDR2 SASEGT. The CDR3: CASSRTSGIVDEQYF. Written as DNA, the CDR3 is TGTGCCAGCAGTAGGACTAGCGGGATAGTCGATGAGCAGTACTTC.

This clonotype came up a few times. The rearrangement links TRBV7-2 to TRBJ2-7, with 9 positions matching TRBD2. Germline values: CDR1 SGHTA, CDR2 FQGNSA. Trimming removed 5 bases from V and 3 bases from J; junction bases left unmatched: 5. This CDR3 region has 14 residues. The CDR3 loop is CASSMGLAHYEQYF. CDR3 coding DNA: TGTGCCAGCAGCATGGGACTAGCTCACTACGAGCAGTACTTC. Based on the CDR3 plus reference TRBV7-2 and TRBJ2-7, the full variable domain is GAGVSQSPSNKVTEKGKDVELRCDPISGHTALYWYRQSLGQGLEFLIYFQGNSAPDKSGLPSDRFSAERTGGSVSTLTIQRTQQEDSAVYLCASSMGLAHYEQYFGPGTRLTVT.

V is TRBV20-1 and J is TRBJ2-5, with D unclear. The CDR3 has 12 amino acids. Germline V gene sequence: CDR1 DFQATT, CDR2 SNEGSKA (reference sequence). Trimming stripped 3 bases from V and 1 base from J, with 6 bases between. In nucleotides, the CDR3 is TGCAGTGCTAGCGCGAGCCAAGAGACCCAGTACTTC. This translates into CSASASQETQYF.

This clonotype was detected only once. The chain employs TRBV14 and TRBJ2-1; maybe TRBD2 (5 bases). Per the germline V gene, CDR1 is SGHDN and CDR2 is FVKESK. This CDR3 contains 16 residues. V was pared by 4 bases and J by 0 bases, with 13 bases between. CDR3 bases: TGTGCCAGCAGCCTCCGCCTAGCACTCTCCTACAATGAGCAGTTCTTC. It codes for CASSLRLALSYNEQFF.

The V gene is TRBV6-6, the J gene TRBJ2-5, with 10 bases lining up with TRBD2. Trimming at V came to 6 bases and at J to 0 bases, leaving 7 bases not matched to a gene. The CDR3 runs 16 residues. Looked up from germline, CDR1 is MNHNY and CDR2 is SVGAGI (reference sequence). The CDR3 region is CASSHGLAAYQETQYF. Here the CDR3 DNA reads TGTGCCAGCAGCCACGGACTAGCGGCGTACCAAGAGACCCAGTACTTC.

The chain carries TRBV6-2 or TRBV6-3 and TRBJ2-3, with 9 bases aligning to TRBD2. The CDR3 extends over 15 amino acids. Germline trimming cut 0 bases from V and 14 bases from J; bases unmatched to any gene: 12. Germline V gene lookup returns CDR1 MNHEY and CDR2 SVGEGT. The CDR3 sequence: CASSYSAGGGGYAYF. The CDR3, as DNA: TGTGCCAGCAGTTACTCGGCGGGAGGGGGCGGATACGCGTATTTT.

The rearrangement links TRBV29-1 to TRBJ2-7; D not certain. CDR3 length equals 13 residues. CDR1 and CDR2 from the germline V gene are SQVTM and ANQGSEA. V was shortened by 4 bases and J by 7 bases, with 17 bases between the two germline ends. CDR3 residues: CSVVGPREREQYF. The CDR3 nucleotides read TGCAGCGTTGTTGGACCCCGAGAAAGGGAGCAGTACTTC.

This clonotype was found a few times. CDR3 region: CATRLAGTEQYF. As DNA, the CDR3 is TGTGCCACCAGACTAGCGGGGACCGAGCAGTACTTC. The chain links TRBV10-3 to TRBJ2-7, with TRBD2 matching over 11 bases. The germline gives CDR1 ENHRY, CDR2 SYGVKD. The CDR3 extends over 12 amino acids. With V trimmed by 10 bases and J by 6 bases, 5 bases remained unmatched.

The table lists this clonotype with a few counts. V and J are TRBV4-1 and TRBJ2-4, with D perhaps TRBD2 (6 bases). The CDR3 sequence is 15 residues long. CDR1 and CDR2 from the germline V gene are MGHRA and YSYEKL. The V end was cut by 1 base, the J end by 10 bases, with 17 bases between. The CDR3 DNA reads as TGCGCCAGCAGCCAAGGGTCCGACCCTGGAGGGATTCAGTACTTC. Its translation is CASSQGSDPGGIQYF.

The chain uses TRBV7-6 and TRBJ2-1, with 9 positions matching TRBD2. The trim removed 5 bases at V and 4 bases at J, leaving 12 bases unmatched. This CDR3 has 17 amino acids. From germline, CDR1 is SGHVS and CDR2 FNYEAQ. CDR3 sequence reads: CASSQSRASGIYNEQFF. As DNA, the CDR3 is TGTGCCAGCAGCCAAAGTCGGGCTAGCGGGATATACAATGAGCAGTTCTTC.

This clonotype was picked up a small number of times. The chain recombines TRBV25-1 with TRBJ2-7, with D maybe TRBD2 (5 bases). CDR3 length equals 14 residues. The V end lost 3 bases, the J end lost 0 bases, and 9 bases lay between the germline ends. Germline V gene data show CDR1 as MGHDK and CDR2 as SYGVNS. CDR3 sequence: CASSDPTSSYEQYF. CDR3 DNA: TGTGCCAGCAGTGATCCAACTAGCTCCTACGAGCAGTACTTC.

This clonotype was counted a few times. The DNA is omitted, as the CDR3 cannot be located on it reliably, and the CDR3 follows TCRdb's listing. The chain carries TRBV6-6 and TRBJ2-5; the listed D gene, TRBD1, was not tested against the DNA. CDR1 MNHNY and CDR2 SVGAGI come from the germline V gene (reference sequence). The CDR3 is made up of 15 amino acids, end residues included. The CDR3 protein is CASSSSGGLDSGQYF.

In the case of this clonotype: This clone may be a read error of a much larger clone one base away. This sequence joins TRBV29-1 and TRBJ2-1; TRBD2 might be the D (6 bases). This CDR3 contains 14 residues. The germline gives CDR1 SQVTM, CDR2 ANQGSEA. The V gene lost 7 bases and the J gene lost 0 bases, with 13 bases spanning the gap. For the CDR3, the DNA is TGCAGCGAAGAGCGGGCTGGCTCCTACAATGAGCAGTTCTTC. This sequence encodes CSEERAGSYNEQFF.